The TCR beta chain described here comes from a study of regulatory T cells in long-lasting Graves disease. This CDR3 is built from 13 residues. V lost 2 bases, J lost 7 bases, and 10 bases lay in between. Germline CDR1 and CDR2: SGDLS and YYNGEE. Time point: newly diagnosed GD, antithyroid drugs for less than 3 months. TCR sequences were obtained from RNA taken from PBMCs. The TCR beta library used iRepertoire HTBI primers with Arm-PCR amplification of CDR3. One entry per CDR3 protein results from TCRdb running MiXCR on the multiplex PCR reads. The sample shows 450,000 to 650,000 distinct CDR3 sequences, 15% to 20% of them seen only once. These data were also reused for a study on T cells in Graves' hyperthyroidism and ophthalmopathy.

The specimen was peripheral blood mononuclear cells (PBMCs), collected at new diagnosis, from a patient treated with antithyroid drugs. The receptor comes from a middle-aged woman with Graves disease. The chain carries TRBV9 and TRBJ2-1; maybe TRBD2 (6 bases). The CDR3 bases are TGTGCCAGCAGCGTCGCGGGGTGGAATGAGCAGTTCTTC. This sequence encodes CASSVAGWNEQFF.